These T cell receptor beta chains were read from a single sample in a study of PD-1 blockade in classical Hodgkin lymphoma. The assay was immunoSEQ multiplex PCR, and TCRdb's table has in-frame clones only and misses some. Among around 10,000 clones listed, over 70% were seen once. The input for sequencing was peripheral blood mononuclear cells (PBMCs), taken before the second cycle of nivolumab. The receptors here all came from a human donor with classical Hodgkin lymphoma. Both conserved end residues are part of each CDR3. Each record gives: CDR3 protein, CDR3 DNA, J gene, D gene, V gene, clone size, CDR3 length. A D gene is named only where the DNA matches it firmly. Rows may omit the clone size; those that give it use once, few, many or a size class.

CDR3aa: CASRKGQGYGYAF
CDR3nt: TGTGCCAGCAGGAAAGGACAGGGCTATGGCTACGCCTTC
j_gene: TRBJ1-2
d_gene: TRBD1
v_gene: TRBV2
abundance: -
len: 13

CDR3aa: CASSQIDRDLYEQYF
CDR3nt: TGTGCCAGCAGCCAAATAGACAGGGACCTCTACGAGCAGTACTTC
j_gene: TRBJ2-7
d_gene: TRBD1
v_gene: TRBV7-2
abundance: -
len: 15

CDR3aa: CASSWRTSGRADTQYF
CDR3nt: TGTGCCAGCAGCTGGAGGACTAGCGGGAGGGCAGATACGCAGTATTTT
j_gene: TRBJ2-3
d_gene: TRBD2
v_gene: TRBV5-6
abundance: -
len: 16

CDR3aa: CASSPGVAGGSSSYNEQFF
CDR3nt: TGTGCCAGCAGCCCCGGGGTAGCGGGAGGATCGAGTTCCTACAATGAGCAGTTCTTC
j_gene: TRBJ2-1
d_gene: TRBD2
v_gene: TRBV7-3
abundance: -
len: 19

CDR3aa: CASSPDIGNTIYF
CDR3nt: TGTGCCAGTAGTCCGGATATCGGAAACACCATATATTTT
j_gene: TRBJ1-3
d_gene: -
v_gene: TRBV19
abundance: -
len: 13

CDR3aa: CASSPLYAGAIYF
CDR3nt: TGTGCCAGCAGCCCCTTGTATGCCGGTGCCATATATTTT
j_gene: TRBJ1-3
d_gene: -
v_gene: TRBV9
abundance: -
len: 13

CDR3aa: CAWRPKRGMDIQYF
CDR3nt: TGTGCCTGGAGGCCCAAGAGAGGGATGGACATTCAGTACTTC
j_gene: TRBJ2-4
d_gene: -
v_gene: TRBV30
abundance: -
len: 14

CDR3aa: CASRADLTGAQYF
CDR3nt: TGTGCCAGCAGGGCTGACCTAACAGGAGCCCAGTACTTC
j_gene: TRBJ2-5
d_gene: -
v_gene: TRBV2
abundance: -
len: 13

CDR3aa: CASSKRTLAGGSGEQFF
CDR3nt: TGTGCCAGCAGCAAAAGAACCTTAGCGGGAGGGAGTGGTGAGCAGTTCTTC
j_gene: TRBJ2-1
d_gene: TRBD2
v_gene: TRBV7-8
abundance: -
len: 17

CDR3aa: CASRRTGTNEKLFF
CDR3nt: TGTGCCAGCAGACGGACAGGGACTAATGAAAAACTGTTTTTT
j_gene: TRBJ1-4
d_gene: TRBD1
v_gene: TRBV27
abundance: -
len: 14

CDR3aa: CASSEPGAWETQYF
CDR3nt: TGCGCCAGCAGTGAACCGGGTGCATGGGAGACCCAGTACTTC
j_gene: TRBJ2-5
d_gene: -
v_gene: TRBV10-2
abundance: -
len: 14

CDR3aa: CASTIHGETQYF
CDR3nt: TGTGCCAGCACCATTCACGGGGAGACCCAGTACTTC
j_gene: TRBJ2-5
d_gene: -
v_gene: TRBV7-2
abundance: -
len: 12

CDR3aa: CASRKRGAGARDYGYTF
CDR3nt: TGTGCCAGCAGGAAGAGGGGCGCGGGGGCGCGGGACTATGGCTACACCTTC
j_gene: TRBJ1-2
d_gene: -
v_gene: TRBV2
abundance: -
len: 17

CDR3aa: CASSPPGQQETQYF
CDR3nt: TGTGCCAGCTCACCACCGGGACAGCAAGAGACCCAGTACTTC
j_gene: TRBJ2-5
d_gene: TRBD1
v_gene: TRBV18
abundance: -
len: 14

CDR3aa: CASSQVPGLGHEPQHF
CDR3nt: TGCGCCAGCAGCCAAGTCCCGGGACTGGGGCATGAGCCCCAGCATTTT
j_gene: TRBJ1-5
d_gene: -
v_gene: TRBV4-1
abundance: -
len: 16

CDR3aa: CASSFLRGGNQPQHF
CDR3nt: TGTGCCAGCAGTTTTTTGAGGGGCGGCAATCAGCCCCAGCATTTT
j_gene: TRBJ1-5
d_gene: -
v_gene: TRBV28
abundance: once
len: 15

CDR3aa: CASRDRGNGYTF
CDR3nt: TGTGCCAGTAGGGACAGGGGGAACGGCTACACCTTC
j_gene: TRBJ1-2
d_gene: TRBD1
v_gene: TRBV19
abundance: -
len: 12

CDR3aa: CASSSYRDSSSYEQYF
CDR3nt: TGTGCCAGCAGTTCCTACCGGGACAGCAGCTCCTACGAGCAGTACTTC
j_gene: TRBJ2-7
d_gene: TRBD1
v_gene: TRBV7-8
abundance: -
len: 16

CDR3aa: CAWSAGPTAVF
CDR3nt: TGTGCCTGGAGTGCAGGACCGACTGCCGTCTTT
j_gene: TRBJ1-1
d_gene: -
v_gene: TRBV30
abundance: -
len: 11

CDR3aa: CASSFPGENTEAFF
CDR3nt: TGTGCCAGCAGCTTTCCCGGGGAGAACACTGAAGCTTTCTTT
j_gene: TRBJ1-1
d_gene: -
v_gene: TRBV5-8
abundance: -
len: 14

CDR3aa: CASSDSSGRGTDTQYF
CDR3nt: TGTGCCAGCAGTGACTCCAGCGGGAGGGGCACAGATACGCAGTATTTT
j_gene: TRBJ2-3
d_gene: TRBD2
v_gene: TRBV6-4
abundance: -
len: 16

CDR3aa: CASSEQGQHYEQYF
CDR3nt: TGCGCCAGCAGCGAACAGGGTCAGCACTACGAGCAGTACTTC
j_gene: TRBJ2-7
d_gene: -
v_gene: TRBV5-1
abundance: -
len: 14

CDR3aa: CASRLDLASYEQYF
CDR3nt: TGTGCCAGCAGGCTAGACCTCGCCTCCTACGAGCAGTACTTC
j_gene: TRBJ2-7
d_gene: -
v_gene: TRBV2
abundance: -
len: 14

CDR3aa: CASSTRTSGMGNEQFF
CDR3nt: TGTGCCAGCAGCACCCGGACTAGCGGGATGGGTAATGAGCAGTTCTTC
j_gene: TRBJ2-1
d_gene: TRBD2
v_gene: TRBV7-8
abundance: -
len: 16